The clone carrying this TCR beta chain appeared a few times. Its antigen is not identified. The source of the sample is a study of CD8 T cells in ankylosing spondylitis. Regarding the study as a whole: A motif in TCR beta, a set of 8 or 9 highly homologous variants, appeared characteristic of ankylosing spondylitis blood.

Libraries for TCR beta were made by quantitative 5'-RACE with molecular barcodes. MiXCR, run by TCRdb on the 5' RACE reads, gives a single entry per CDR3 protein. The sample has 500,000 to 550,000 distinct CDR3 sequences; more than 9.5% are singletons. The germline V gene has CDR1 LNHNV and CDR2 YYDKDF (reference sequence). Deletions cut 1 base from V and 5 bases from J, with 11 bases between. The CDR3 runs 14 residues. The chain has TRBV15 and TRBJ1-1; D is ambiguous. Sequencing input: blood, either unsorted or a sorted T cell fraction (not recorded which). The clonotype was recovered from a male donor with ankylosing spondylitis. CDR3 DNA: TGTGCCACCAGCAGAGGAGGGAGTAGGACTGAAGCTTTCTTT. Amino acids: CATSRGGSRTEAFF.